The text below deals with one TCR beta chain. This clonotype was seen more than once but under ten times. Its specific antigen is unknown. At one of its ends the junction is not consistent with the germline gene, which may arise from a read error. The data belong to a study of blood T cells in healthy people across ages (dated by TCRdb to the mid-2010s). In the study overall: In model experiments, roughly one uniquely barcoded TCR beta cDNA molecule per two T cells was captured by template switching. To track age-related changes in TCR beta repertoire diversity, the study relied on deep sequencing normalized with unique cDNA molecular identifiers. Four age groups were formed from the donors: young (average approximately 15 years), middle-aged (around 39), aged (62) and long-lived (less than 85). Using the same blood draw, the study looked at two additional independent replicas of 1 million unique cDNA reads for two donors, one aged 18 to 29 and the other aged 80 or older.

The donors were around 39 Caucasian individuals from Russia, aged roughly 6 to 90 years, who were systemically healthy. Approximately 9 milliliters of peripheral blood were collected from each donor into EDTA-treated Vacutainer tubes. Ficoll-Paque density-gradient centrifugation was used to isolate PBMCs, with at least 7 million per sample. Trizol reagent was used to extract total RNA from the PBMCs, yielding at least 5 micrograms per sample. Naive CD45RAhigh/CD27high T cell percentages were measured by flow cytometry on a PBMC aliquot from every donor. Paper-wide results and their limitations: There was a strong correlation between observed TCR beta diversity and the percentage of naive T cells measured by flow cytometry. Conclusive comparison of naive and antigen-experienced compartments was prevented by the profiling of bulk unsorted PBMCs. Compared with the aged group, the long-lived group had more naive CD4+ T cells, fewer expanded clones and increased TCR diversity, a pattern suggesting age selection. Observed TCR beta diversity per million T cells fell roughly linearly with age, and a significant reduction was already apparent by age around 36. Estimates of total diversity from one million sequenced T cells were regarded as lower bounds and underestimates. The CMV infection status of donors was not known, potentially confounding age-related changes in expanded clonotypes.

The library came from 5' RACE. The instrument was an Illumina HiSeq 2500. The second PCR ran for roughly 6 to 11 cycles and used a J-beta primer mix along with a sample-barcoded 5' primer. Each TCR beta cDNA molecule received a unique molecular identifier from a template-switch 5' adaptor carrying 12 random nucleotides. At least 2.5 million CDR3-containing paired-end reads were obtained from each sample. First-strand cDNA was synthesized from all RNA with the Mint cDNA synthesis kit, primed by a TRBC-specific oligonucleotide. All cDNA was treated with uracil-DNA glycosylase and then went through a first 18-cycle PCR with the universal primers M1SS and BC2_uni_R. The study's processing was this. For normalization, 1 million high-quality reads, each with a distinct molecular identifier, were randomly selected from each sample. Reads with shared molecular identifiers were discarded instead of being binned into consensus sequences. MiTCR, set to a Q25 quality threshold and the strictest error-elimination algorithm, was used for CDR3 identification, clonotype clustering and error correction. A nonparametric unseen species model with Euler transformation was used to estimate a lower bound on total TCR beta diversity. TCRdb took the public reads, trimmed them with fastp at Q25, ran MiXCR for clone calling and kept in-frame beta chains. Identical CDR3 proteins give one entry, which carries the most common genes and DNA. For this entry, the V and J calls and clone size follow TCRdb and not the study's own pipeline. The sample yields around 820,000 distinct CDR3 sequences; about 25% were counted once. The ten most abundant clones make up approximately 3.7% of the sample.

The same sample was also used in a study of T cells of mothers and their children. In that second paper, the authors write: Nine systemically healthy Caucasian individuals served as donors, namely three mothers together with their six children. cDNA synthesis consumed the entire amount of extracted RNA, loaded at about 1.5 ug RNA in each 15 ul reaction. In the second PCR, the M1S primer added sample barcodes and 2-4 random nucleotides. More than 8 million TCR beta CDR3 reads were obtained from each mother, and millions of reads were obtained from each child. Thymic selection shapes the output of TCR recombination in a similar way in related and unrelated pairs, and inherited differences have a minor effect. Normalized repertoire overlap was always slightly but never significantly higher in related than unrelated mother-child pairs. With a sensitivity of around 97 clones per million clonotypes, no persistent microchimeric T cell clones were detected. In the study, deep NGS was used to compare the TCR beta repertoires of mothers and children, and features distinguishing related mother-child pairs from unrelated individuals were sought. The mean age was about 38 +/- 4 years for the mothers and 11 +/- 4 years for the children. Libraries were sequenced on Illumina HiSeq 2000 with 100+100 nt paired-end reads after adapter ligation with NEBNext reagents. To avoid cross-contamination, the mother libraries and the child libraries were prepared a month apart and sequenced in separate runs. Each donor had between about 500,000 and 2,100,000 distinct TCR beta clonotypes identified. Naive TCR beta clonotypes were estimated from low-frequency clonotypes matched to each donor's FACS-determined naive share, without sorting.

The sample comprised blood. This receptor was taken from a boy under 18 in good health.

The DNA sequence is given as TGTGCCAACAGCCAAGAAGGTCTAGGGGTTGTGACCCAGTACTTC. Its product reads: CANSQEGLGVVTQYF. Recombination linked TRBV14 to TRBJ2-5; tentative D gene TRBD1, with 5 bases matching. The CDR3 covers 15 residues, taking in both the cysteine and the phenylalanine. This entry keeps only the CDR3 DNA: 45 bases, framed from base 1. In the germline V gene, CDR1 corresponds to SGHDN and CDR2 to FVKESK.